This T cell receptor beta chain stems from a study of blood T cell repertoires in COVID-19. Per the authors' pipeline: It was from reference gene primer amplification that nucleated cell counts were estimated. The data were produced by immunoSEQ multiplex PCR, yet TCRdb's version contains in-frame clones alone and is incomplete. That table is the source of V, J and clone size, and D and trimming were worked out from the DNA. The sample lists more than 200,000 clones, roughly 91% occurring once. V lost 4 bases, J lost 4 bases, and 7 bases stayed unmatched. Germline V gene sequence: CDR1 SGHAT, CDR2 FQNNGV. This CDR3 is built from 14 residues.

The genes are TRBV11-2 and TRBJ2-7; TRBD1 matches at 7 bases. Source material: PBMCs or T cells enriched from blood (not recorded which). The clonotype originates from a woman in her 30s who had recovered from COVID-19. CDR3 bases: TGTGCCAGCAGCTCCCCACAGGGGTGGTACGAGCAGTACTTC. The encoded protein is CASSSPQGWYEQYF.